The source of this T cell receptor (beta chain) is a study of OX40 agonist ivuxolimab in advanced cancers. In the study overall: Dose-escalation patients were diagnosed with hepatocellular carcinoma, melanoma, renal cell cancer or head and neck cancer. Enrollees could have had prior anti-PD-1, anti-PD-L1 or anti-CTLA-4 therapy, which 40% to 45% had received. The study's findings and limits: Circulating CD4+ and CD8+ T cells showed clonal expansion by week 6 at 0.1 to 3.0 mg/kg.

TCRdb's table, derived via immunoSEQ multiplex PCR, lists solely in-frame clones and lacks some. The table records roughly 89,000 clones, approximately 79% of them present only once. Of note for this clone: Its matching antigen is unknown.

The sequencing used CD4+ or CD8+ T cells sorted from blood, collected in a trial of the OX40 agonist ivuxolimab. The receptor was isolated from an adult with an advanced solid tumor such as melanoma, head and neck, liver or kidney cancer.

The CDR3 DNA follows: TGTGCCAGCAGCCGGGACCCAGGAGGCTACACCTTC. Translated, it gives CASSRDPGGYTF. The rearrangement uses TRBV28 and TRBJ1-2; possible D gene TRBD1, 5 bases. The CDR3 has 12 residues. Trimming cost V 6 bases and J 8 bases, with 13 bases left between them. Germline CDR1 MDHEN, CDR2 SYDVKM.